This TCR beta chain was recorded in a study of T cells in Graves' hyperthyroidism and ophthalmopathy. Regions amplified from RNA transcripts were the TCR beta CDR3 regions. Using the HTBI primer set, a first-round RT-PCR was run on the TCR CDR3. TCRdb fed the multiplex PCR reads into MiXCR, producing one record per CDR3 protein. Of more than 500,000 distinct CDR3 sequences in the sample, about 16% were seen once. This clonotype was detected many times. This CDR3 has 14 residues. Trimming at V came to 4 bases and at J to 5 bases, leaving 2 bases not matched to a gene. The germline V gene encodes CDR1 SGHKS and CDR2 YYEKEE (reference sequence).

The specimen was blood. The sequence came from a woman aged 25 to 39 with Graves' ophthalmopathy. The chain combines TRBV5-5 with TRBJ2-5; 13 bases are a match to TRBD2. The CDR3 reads CASSLTSGRETQYF. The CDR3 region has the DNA TGTGCCAGCAGCCTGACTAGCGGGAGGGAGACCCAGTACTTC.